One T cell receptor beta chain is described in this entry. This entry comes from a study of shared T cell receptors in the human thymus. Profiled with immunoSEQ multiplex PCR; TCRdb holds only in-frame clones, not every one. The table has about 660,000 clones, about 90% seen once. The CDR3 contains 14 residues. Germline values: CDR1 MDHEN, CDR2 SYDVKM. Trimming left V 4 bases short and J 6 bases short, with 16 bases between. These records were also assigned to another study, of human thymus T cells. This second study says: Overlap was high between thymic repertoires from unrelated individuals, as reported in related research.

This receptor was identified in a boy less than two years old with a congenital heart defect. The sequencing sample was made of thymocytes. This chain links TRBV28 with TRBJ2-7; possible D gene TRBD2, 6 bases. This chain's CDR3 is CASSSGTGFSEQYF. The CDR3 region has the DNA TGTGCCAGCAGTTCCGGGACTGGCTTTTCCGAGCAGTACTTC.